The 24 T cell receptor beta chains below were found in one sample sequenced in a study of Ad26.COV2.S vaccination and SARS-CoV-2 variants. Only in-frame clones appear in the TCRdb table, and some are missing; sequencing was by immunoSEQ multiplex PCR. The data contain about 500,000 clones, roughly 87% of them singletons. Treatment noted: roughly 19 received Ad26.COV2.S at low or high dose, single or two shots; several received placebo; per-sample allocation not given. Repertoires come from day 63 after the first vaccine or placebo injection. The sequenced sample was peripheral blood, obtained in a trial of Ad26.COV2.S vaccine versus placebo. The receptor source for this set is a person aged 18 to 65 who received the Ad26.COV2.S COVID-19 vaccine or a placebo.

This chain joins TRBV30 and TRBJ2-4; 9 bases agree with TRBD2. CDR1 and CDR2 (germline): GTSNPN, SVGIG (reference sequence). The CDR3 runs to 16 residues. Losses at the gene ends were 0 bases for V and 8 bases for J; bases not matched to a gene: 11. The CDR3 DNA is TGTGCCTGGAGTGTAAAGAATAGCGGGAGTGGCTACATTCAGTACTTC. Residues: CAWSVKNSGSGYIQYF.

This rearrangement joins TRBV24-1 to TRBJ2-7, with 10 bases identical to TRBD1. CDR3 size: 16 residues. The J segment lost 0 bases and the V segment lost 3 bases, leaving 4 bases of the junction unmatched. Germline lookup yields CDR1 KGHDR and CDR2 SFDVKD. The CDR3 loop is CATSDTGTGASYEQYF. Written as DNA, the CDR3 is TGTGCCACCAGTGATACCGGGACAGGGGCCTCCTACGAGCAGTACTTC.

The rearrangement uses TRBV6-1 and TRBJ2-7; 13 positions agree with TRBD2. The J segment lost 1 base and the V segment lost 4 bases, leaving 7 bases of the junction unmatched. CDR1 and CDR2 (germline): MNHNS, SASEGT. The CDR3 spans 17 residues. CDR3 residues: CASSGTSGRAGSYEQYF. The CDR3 coding sequence is TGTGCCAGCAGTGGAACTAGCGGGAGGGCCGGGTCCTACGAGCAGTACTTC.

The table lists this clone with a count of one. The rearrangement uses TRBV6-5 and TRBJ2-7; 10 nucleotides line up with TRBD2. CDR3 length: 15 residues. CDR1 is MNHEY, CDR2 SVGAGI, per germline. V lost 0 bases and J lost 4; bases outside the gene matches: 3. The CDR3 DNA reads as TGTGCCAGCAGTTACTCGTTAGCGGGAGGTTACGAGCAGTACTTC. It is translated as CASSYSLAGGYEQYF.

The gene calls are TRBV3-1 (or the pseudogene TRBV3-2) and TRBJ2-3; D gene unclear. Germline CDR1 LGHDT, CDR2 YNNKEL (reference sequence). CDR3 size: 14 residues. V shed 1 base and J shed 6 bases, with 11 bases lying between them. DNA of the CDR3: TGTGCCAGCAGCCAAGCACCAATTAGGGATACGCAGTATTTT. Translation: CASSQAPIRDTQYF.

V gene TRBV7-2 combines with J gene TRBJ2-7, with D perhaps matching TRBD1 (5 bases). Trimming took off 2 bases at V and 5 bases at J, with 10 bases between the two ends. This CDR3 spans 13 amino acids. The germline gives CDR1 SGHTA, CDR2 FQGNSA. The CDR3 DNA reads as TGTGCCAGCAGCTTAAGACAGTTCCACGAGCAGTACTTC. This translates into CASSLRQFHEQYF.

This chain joins TRBV9 and TRBJ1-6; D possibly corresponds to TRBD1 (5 bases). This CDR3 is 14 amino acids long. Trimming took 2 bases from V and 6 from J, leaving 9 bases between them. Germline CDR1 is SGDLS and CDR2 is YYNGEE. The CDR3 reads CASSVSGANSPLHF. The CDR3 region has the DNA TGTGCCAGCAGCGTTTCCGGGGCTAATTCACCCCTCCACTTT.

The gene calls are TRBV11-2 and TRBJ1-2; 7 bases are shared with TRBD1. Germline CDR1 and CDR2: SGHAT and FQNNGV. The J segment lost 4 bases and the V segment lost 5 bases, leaving 16 bases of the junction unmatched. The CDR3 is 17 residues long. The CDR3 nucleotides read TGTGCCAGCAGCCCGAGGGGGACAGCAGAGCTCCTCTATGGCTACACCTTC. Protein product: CASSPRGTAELLYGYTF.

The J gene is TRBJ1-1, the V gene TRBV2, with D maybe TRBD1 (6 bases). Trimming cost V 8 bases and J 6 bases, with 19 bases left between them. This CDR3 region has 14 residues. Germline CDR1 reads SNHLY; CDR2 reads FYNNEI. CDR3 nucleotides: TGTGCCAGCGGATCCTTAAACAGGGTTTCTGAAGCTTTCTTT. It yields the protein CASGSLNRVSEAFF.

This clone appeared once. The gene calls are TRBV19 and TRBJ1-1, with D possibly being TRBD1 (5 bases). Trimming removed 5 bases at V and 11 bases at J, with 12 bases between. CDR1 is LNHDA and CDR2 is SQIVND in the germline V gene (reference sequence). The CDR3 runs to 11 residues. CDR3 sequence (DNA): TGTGCCAGTAGTTCTAGGGGAGAGGCTTTCTTT. This sequence encodes CASSSRGEAFF. Using reference TRBV19 and TRBJ1-1 for the parts outside the CDR3, the full variable domain is DGGITQSPKYLFRKEGQNVTLSCEQNLNHDAMYWYRQDPGQGLRLIYYSQIVNDFQKGDIAEGYSVSREKKESFPLTVTSAQKNPTAFYLCASSSRGEAFFGQGTRLTVV.

This sequence joins TRBV7-9 and TRBJ2-7; D may match TRBD1 or TRBD2 (5 bases each). Trimming took 2 bases from V and 3 from J, leaving 14 bases between them. The CDR3 length is 15 residues. Germline V gene lookup returns CDR1 SEHNR and CDR2 FQNEAQ (reference sequence). The CDR3 region is CASSLSRLGDYEQYF. The CDR3 DNA reads as TGTGCCAGCAGCTTAAGCAGACTGGGGGACTACGAGCAGTACTTC.

This chain joins TRBV9 and TRBJ2-1, with 9 bases identical to TRBD1. The CDR3 sequence is 17 residues long. Trimming at V came to 3 bases and at J to 7 bases, leaving 14 bases not matched to a gene. Germline CDR1 is SGDLS and CDR2 is YYNGEE. The CDR3 DNA follows: TGTGCCAGCAGCGGACCCGATCCGGGACAGGGACTGAATGAGCAGTTCTTC. Translated: CASSGPDPGQGLNEQFF.

The CDR3 DNA is TGTGCCACCAGTGATCCGGGACAGCCAACCGGGGAGCTGTTTTTT. Protein product: CATSDPGQPTGELFF. V gene TRBV24-1 combines with J gene TRBJ2-2; the match to TRBD1 covers 7 bases. The CDR3 is 15 amino acids. The V segment lost 3 bases and the J segment 5 bases; nucleotides outside the gene matches: 5. Germline loops: CDR1 KGHDR, CDR2 SFDVKD.

The chain combines TRBV7-8 with TRBJ1-5; D unclear. Germline CDR1 is SGHVS and CDR2 is FQNEAQ. The CDR3 has 19 amino acids. Deletions cut 4 bases from V and 2 bases from J, with 24 bases between. The CDR3 sequence is CASSSTPPDTYAGNQPQHF. The CDR3 region has the DNA TGTGCCAGCAGCTCAACCCCCCCCGACACGTACGCGGGCAATCAGCCCCAGCATTTT.

The rearrangement uses TRBV9 and TRBJ2-1; maybe TRBD2 (6 bases). There are 17 residues in the CDR3. Germline V gives CDR1 SGDLS, CDR2 YYNGEE. V was trimmed by 3 bases and J by 0 bases, leaving 16 bases between them. This CDR3 reads CASSGPGLTRSYNEQFF. The CDR3 nucleotides are TGTGCCAGCAGCGGCCCGGGACTTACCCGCTCCTACAATGAGCAGTTCTTC.

This rearrangement joins TRBV19 to TRBJ2-5, with D unresolved. The germline gives CDR1 LNHDA, CDR2 SQIVND (reference sequence). This CDR3 has 11 residues. Trimming shortened V by 5 bases and J by 7 bases, and 8 bases separated the two germline ends. The CDR3 DNA reads as TGTGCCAGTAGTCGGTCGGGGACCCAGTACTTC. Translation: CASSRSGTQYF. The full variable domain, completed using reference TRBV19 and TRBJ2-5, is DGGITQSPKYLFRKEGQNVTLSCEQNLNHDAMYWYRQDPGQGLRLIYYSQIVNDFQKGDIAEGYSVSREKKESFPLTVTSAQKNPTAFYLCASSRSGTQYFGPGTRLLVL.

This chain connects TRBV6-5 to TRBJ2-7; 10 bases map to TRBD1. This CDR3 spans 14 amino acids. V shed 4 bases and J 1 base; nucleotides not matched to a gene: 1. Germline CDR1 is MNHEY and CDR2 is SVGAGI. CDR3 in DNA: TGTGCCAGCAGTTGGACAGGGGGTTCCTACGAGCAGTACTTC. The encoded protein is CASSWTGGSYEQYF.

V usage is TRBV29-1 and J usage is TRBJ1-1, with a possible D match to TRBD1 (5 bases). CDR1 and CDR2 from the germline V gene are SQVTM and ANQGSEA. The CDR3 contains 13 residues. Trimming stripped 4 bases from V and 0 bases from J, with 9 bases between. CDR3 in DNA: TGCAGCGTTGTTTGGGGCATGAACACTGAAGCTTTCTTT. Encoded protein: CSVVWGMNTEAFF.

The chain recombines TRBV7-2 with TRBJ1-1; possibly TRBD1 for D (5 bases). Trimming left V 5 bases short and J 0 bases short, with 22 bases between. Germline V lookup: CDR1 SGHTA, CDR2 FQGNSA. The CDR3 has 18 amino acids. CDR3 DNA: TGTGCCAGCAGCCCAGACGAGGGGTTAGTGCTCCTGAACACTGAAGCTTTCTTT. Residues: CASSPDEGLVLLNTEAFF.

This rearrangement joins TRBV30 to TRBJ1-1; D unclear. The CDR3 loop spans 13 amino acids. In germline, CDR1 is GTSNPN, CDR2 SVGIG (reference sequence). V lost 2 bases and J lost 1, with 8 bases in between. In DNA, the CDR3 is TGTGCCTGGAGTTTGACTGCGAACACTGAAGCTTTCTTT. Its protein product is CAWSLTANTEAFF.

V is TRBV18 and J is TRBJ1-5; perhaps TRBD1 as D (5 bases). Germline CDR1 reads KGHSH; CDR2 reads LQKENI. This CDR3 spans 14 amino acids. V was cut by 3 bases and J by 4 bases, with 10 bases left in between. In DNA form, the CDR3 reads TGTGCCAGCTCACCCCCGGGGGGAAATCAGCCCCAGCATTTT. Amino acid sequence: CASSPPGGNQPQHF.

The V gene is TRBV6-1, the J gene TRBJ2-5, with 9 positions matching TRBD1. There are 16 residues in the CDR3. Germline CDR1 is MNHNS and CDR2 is SASEGT. The ends lost 3 bases at V and 0 bases at J; junction bases unmatched: 5. CDR3 sequence reads: CASSDPGTGNQETQYF. The DNA for the CDR3 is TGTGCCAGCAGTGACCCCGGGACAGGGAACCAAGAGACCCAGTACTTC.

This chain's CDR3 is CASSSPGQGAPANYGYTF. CDR3 coding DNA: TGTGCCAGCAGCTCACCAGGACAGGGGGCACCAGCTAACTATGGCTACACCTTC. V and J are TRBV11-2 and TRBJ1-2; 11 positions match TRBD1. CDR3 length: 18 residues. J gave up 0 bases and V 4 bases, and 10 bases lay outside the gene matches. From germline, CDR1 is SGHAT and CDR2 FQNNGV.

The chain is built from TRBV6-4 and TRBJ2-1; weak D call: TRBD2 (7 bases). Looked up from germline, CDR1 is MRHNA and CDR2 is SNTAGT. The V and J ends lost 2 bases and 12 bases respectively, with 20 bases between them. CDR3 length: 15 residues. The CDR3 reads CASSDQTGGVETQFF. DNA of the CDR3: TGTGCCAGCAGTGACCAAACGGGGGGCGTCGAAACGCAGTTCTTC.